The rows below give T cell receptor beta chains drawn from one sample of a study of blood T cell repertoires in COVID-19. This table comes from immunoSEQ multiplex PCR, and its TCRdb copy is limited to in-frame clones, with some not included. The table shows a few hundred thousand clones, with 85% to 90% occurring only once. Sequencing was performed on PBMCs or T cells enriched from blood (not recorded which). These receptors all come from a man under 40 who had recovered from COVID-19. Both conserved end residues are part of each CDR3. The D gene is left open where the match is weak. Clone size appears in some rows only: once, few, many, or a class for an expanded clone.

clone_size,d_call,v_call,j_call,cdr3_nt,cdr3_aa
.,.,TRBV24-1,TRBJ1-2,TGTGCCACCAGTGATTTGAAGGACAGCCTTAACTATGGCTACACCTTC,CATSDLKDSLNYGYTF
.,TRBD1,TRBV10-3,TRBJ2-3,TGTGCCATCGGGACAGGGGACACAGATACGCAGTATTTT,CAIGTGDTDTQYF
.,TRBD1,TRBV5-1,TRBJ1-1,TGCGCCAGCAGCTTGGCCGGGACAGTCAGGGTCACTGAAGCTTTCTTT,CASSLAGTVRVTEAFF
.,.,TRBV18,TRBJ2-5,TGTGCCAGCTCACCCCAGGGGGAGACCCAGTACTTC,CASSPQGETQYF
.,TRBD2,TRBV10-3,TRBJ2-3,TGTGCCATCAGTGAGCGGGGGGGCACAGATACGCAGTATTTT,CAISERGGTDTQYF
.,.,TRBV5-1,TRBJ1-2,TGCGCCAGCAGCTTGCCTACGAACTATGGCTACACCTTC,CASSLPTNYGYTF
.,TRBD1,TRBV4-1,TRBJ2-2,TGCGCCAGCAGCCAAGCGACAGGGGGTACGAACACCGGGGAGCTGTTTTTT,CASSQATGGTNTGELFF
.,TRBD2,TRBV19,TRBJ2-5,TGTGCCAGTAGTATAGGGACTAGACAAGAGACCCAGTACTTC,CASSIGTRQETQYF
.,TRBD1,TRBV28,TRBJ2-3,TGTGCCAGCAGCATTAATAAAGGGGGCAGAGATACGCAGTATTTT,CASSINKGGRDTQYF
.,TRBD2,TRBV19,TRBJ2-6,TGTGCCAGTAGAAGCGGGAGGGCCTCGGGGGCCAACGTCCTGACTTTC,CASRSGRASGANVLTF
.,.,TRBV4-2,TRBJ1-2,TGTGCCAGCAGCCAATCCAGTACGTCGGACAGTAACTATGGCTACACCTTC,CASSQSSTSDSNYGYTF
.,.,TRBV29-1,TRBJ2-3,TGCAGCGTTGTCGGGGATACGCAGTATTTT,CSVVGDTQYF
.,TRBD1,TRBV24-1,TRBJ2-1,TGTGCCATAGCCCGGGACAGGGAGGATGAGCAGTTCTTC,CAIARDREDEQFF
.,.,TRBV20-1,TRBJ2-3,TGCAGTGCTAGTTGGGCCAGGGGCACAGATACGCAGTATTTT,CSASWARGTDTQYF
.,.,TRBV19,TRBJ1-4,TGTGCCAGTAGCCCTAGCGGGGGGGCTTCGGGTGAAAAACTGTTTTTT,CASSPSGGASGEKLFF
.,.,TRBV29-1,TRBJ2-5,TGCAGCGTTGAAAGTCCCTATCCTCGAGAGACCCAGTACTTC,CSVESPYPRETQYF
once,TRBD1,TRBV6-2/TRBV6-3,TRBJ1-2,TGTGCCAGCAGTCCGAGGACAGGTTCCTATGGCTACACCTTC,CASSPRTGSYGYTF
once,.,TRBV2,TRBJ2-1,TGTGCCAGCAGTGACTCGCGGTCCCGGACAATGAAGCAGTTCTTC,CASSDSRSRTMKQFF
.,.,TRBV7-8,TRBJ1-2,TGTGCCAGCAGCTTAAGGGGGGGCCGCGACTATGGCTACACCTTC,CASSLRGGRDYGYTF
.,.,TRBV3-1/TRBV3-2,TRBJ2-1,TGTGCCAGCAGCCATACGGAGTCCGGGAACAATGAGCAGTTCTTC,CASSHTESGNNEQFF
once,TRBD2,TRBV5-4,TRBJ2-1,TGTGCCAGCAGCTCGGGACTAGCAGGGTACAATGAGCAGTTCTTC,CASSSGLAGYNEQFF
once,.,TRBV5-1,TRBJ2-3,TGCGCCAGCAGCTTGAGAGGTTATGGGGATACGCAGTATTTT,CASSLRGYGDTQYF
.,TRBD2,TRBV4-3,TRBJ2-5,TGCGCCAGCAGCCAAGGGACTACCGCGGGGGTTAGGACCCAGTACTTC,CASSQGTTAGVRTQYF
.,TRBD1,TRBV30,TRBJ1-4,TGTGCCTGGAATCCAGGGGGGTATGAAAAACTGTTTTTT,CAWNPGGYEKLFF
.,.,TRBV2,TRBJ1-5,TGTGCCAGCCGTTCAGGACAGACCGGCAATCAGCCCCAGCATTTT,CASRSGQTGNQPQHF
once,TRBD1,TRBV11-3,TRBJ2-7,TGTGCCAGCAGCCTCGAAGGGGGACAGAACTACGAGCAGTACTTC,CASSLEGGQNYEQYF
.,.,TRBV5-1,TRBJ2-2,TGCGCCAGCAGCTTGGACGGGAACACCGGGGAGCTGTTTTTT,CASSLDGNTGELFF
.,.,TRBV28,TRBJ2-1,TGTGCCAGCAGAACTGTTCTAGCAGTAAAATACAATGAGCAGTTCTTC,CASRTVLAVKYNEQFF
.,.,TRBV7-2,TRBJ1-5,TGTGCCAGCAGCTTAATGTCAGGGTATAGCAATCAGCCCCAGCATTTT,CASSLMSGYSNQPQHF
.,.,TRBV25-1,TRBJ2-3,TGTGCCAGCAGTGACAGGCTGGGAGACTACACAGATACGCAGTATTTT,CASSDRLGDYTDTQYF
.,TRBD1,TRBV9,TRBJ2-7,TGTGCCAGCACCTCAGGGACAGGGGTTACCGAGCAGTACTTC,CASTSGTGVTEQYF
.,TRBD1,TRBV11-2,TRBJ1-2,TGTGCCAGCAGCTTTTCGGCAGGGGGTGGCTACACCTTC,CASSFSAGGGYTF
.,.,TRBV6-5,TRBJ1-4,TGTGCCAGCAGTTACTCTCAGGGTAACGCGAAACTGTTTTTT,CASSYSQGNAKLFF
.,TRBD2,TRBV7-2,TRBJ2-2,TGTGCCAGCGGGCTAGCGGGAGTGAACACCGGGGAGCTGTTTTTT,CASGLAGVNTGELFF
.,.,TRBV7-2,TRBJ1-1,TGTGCCAGCAGCTCCTACCCCAGGGTTTCGGTAACTGAAGCTTTCTTT,CASSSYPRVSVTEAFF